This T cell receptor (beta chain) came from a study of cytotoxic CD8 clonotypes in ibrutinib-treated CLL. Assay used: immunoSEQ multiplex PCR; TCRdb lists only in-frame clones, some missing. This table has under 200,000 clones, 84% appearing once. The CDR3 sequence is 15 residues long. Germline V CDR1 and CDR2: SGHTA, FQGTGA. With V trimmed by 6 bases and J by 0 bases, 5 bases remained unmatched. V usage is TRBV7-3 and J usage is TRBJ2-1, with TRBD2 matching 7 bases. Here the sequenced sample was PBMCs, taken after 24 months of ibrutinib treatment. This clonotype was sampled from a human donor with chronic lymphocytic leukemia. The CDR3 here is CASSLSGNSYNEQFF. As DNA, the CDR3 is TGTGCCAGCAGTTTGAGCGGGAACTCCTACAATGAGCAGTTCTTC.